Listed here are 26 T cell receptor beta chains from one sample, sequenced in a study of T cells in Graves' hyperthyroidism and ophthalmopathy. TCR beta CDR3 region amplification was performed from RNA transcripts. The study used the HTBI primer set for a first-round RT-PCR of the TCR CDR3. TCRdb reanalysed the multiplex PCR reads using MiXCR and keeps one entry per CDR3 protein. The sample holds approximately 360,000 distinct CDR3 sequences, 20% to 25% seen once. The sequencing sample was made of blood. These receptors came from a man aged 50 to 60 with Graves' hyperthyroidism.

The chain joins TRBV14 to TRBJ2-7; possibly TRBD1 for D (6 bases). The CDR3 runs to 14 residues. Germline CDR1 is SGHDN and CDR2 is FVKESK. Trimming removed 5 bases from V and 4 bases from J, with 15 bases in between. CDR3 sequence: CASSRTGLRYEQYF. Written as DNA, the CDR3 is TGTGCCAGCAGCAGAACAGGGTTGAGGTACGAGCAGTACTTC. The whole variable domain, filled in from reference TRBV14 and TRBJ2-7, reads EAGVTQFPSHSVIEKGQTVTLRCDPISGHDNLYWYRRVMGKEIKFLLHFVKESKQDESGMPNNRFLAERTGGTYSTLKVQPAELEDSGVYFCASSRTGLRYEQYFGPGTRLTVT.

This clonotype was observed a single time. The chain recombines TRBV30 with TRBJ2-1; TRBD2 matches at 7 bases. V was pared by 2 bases and J by 7 bases, with 11 bases of the junction left unmatched. The CDR3 length is 15 residues. CDR1 is GTSNPN and CDR2 is SVGIG in the germline V gene (reference sequence). CDR3 protein: CAWSKGLGPPNEQFF. In DNA, the CDR3 is TGTGCCTGGAGTAAAGGACTAGGACCCCCAAATGAGCAGTTCTTC.

This clonotype came up a few times. The V gene is TRBV2, the J gene TRBJ1-5; TRBD1 agrees at 12 bases. The ends lost 7 bases at V and 4 bases at J; junction bases unmatched: 8. Germline V gene data show CDR1 as SNHLY and CDR2 as FYNNEI. The CDR3 runs to 16 residues. The CDR3 reads CASNRGQGAWNQPQHF. The CDR3 nucleotides are TGTGCCAGCAATCGGGGACAGGGGGCTTGGAATCAGCCCCAGCATTTT.

The V gene is TRBV28, the J gene TRBJ2-5; a weak D match, TRBD1 (6 bases). CDR1 is MDHEN and CDR2 is SYDVKM in the germline V gene. This CDR3 region has 14 residues. Trimming removed 4 bases at V and 4 bases at J, with 13 bases between. The CDR3 DNA sequence: TGTGCCAGCAGTTCCCAGGGGTTCCGAGAGACCCAGTACTTC. Encoded protein: CASSSQGFRETQYF.

The V call is TRBV7-9, the J call TRBJ2-5; no clear D gene. The V and J ends lost 5 bases and 2 bases respectively, with 9 bases between them. The CDR3 is 13 amino acids. Germline V gene lookup returns CDR1 SEHNR and CDR2 FQNEAQ (reference sequence). The CDR3 DNA reads as TGTGCCAGCAGCCCCGCAGCGCAAGAGACCCAGTACTTC. Its protein is CASSPAAQETQYF. Together with reference TRBV7-9 and TRBJ2-5, the CDR3 gives the full variable domain: DTGVSQNPRHKITKRGQNVTFRCDPISEHNRLYWYRQTLGQGPEFLTYFQNEAQLEKSRLLSDRFSAERPKGSFSTLEIQRTEQGDSAMYLCASSPAAQETQYFGPGTRLLVL.

The chain has TRBV6-1 and TRBJ1-5; no clear D gene. Trimming took off 8 bases at V and 0 bases at J, with 8 bases between the two ends. This CDR3 has 13 amino acids. Germline values: CDR1 MNHNS, CDR2 SASEGT. The CDR3 DNA is TGTGCCAGCTTAGTTTCTAGCAATCAGCCCCAGCATTTT. It codes for CASLVSSNQPQHF.

There are many counts of this clonotype. The chain recombines TRBV18 with TRBJ2-3; D is uncertain. Trimming took off 3 bases at V and 4 bases at J, with 14 bases between the two ends. This CDR3 has 15 amino acids. Per the germline V gene, CDR1 is KGHSH and CDR2 is LQKENI. The CDR3 nucleotides read TGTGCCAGCTCACCCCGGGCCCAAGCCGCAGATACGCAGTATTTT. Amino acid sequence: CASSPRAQAADTQYF. The whole variable domain, remainder taken from reference TRBV18 and TRBJ2-3, is NAGVMQNPRHLVRRRGQEARLRCSPMKGHSHVYWYRQLPEEGLKFMVYLQKENIIDESGMPKERFSAEFPKEGPSILRIQQVVRGDSAAYFCASSPRAQAADTQYFGPGTRLTVL.

CDR3 coding DNA: TGTGCCAGCTCACAACAGGGGGCTCTTCAGCCCCAGCATTTT. It specifies CASSQQGALQPQHF. This chain connects TRBV18 to TRBJ1-5; the match to TRBD1 covers 9 bases. Trimming at V came to 4 bases and at J to 6 bases, leaving 4 bases not matched to a gene. Germline lookup yields CDR1 KGHSH and CDR2 LQKENI. The CDR3 runs 14 residues.

This CDR3 is CASSATGGVALAKNIQYF. The CDR3 coding sequence is TGTGCCAGCAGTGCTACAGGGGGGGTGGCCCTAGCCAAAAACATTCAGTACTTC. The chain joins TRBV28 to TRBJ2-4; a weak D match, TRBD1 (8 bases). Germline V gives CDR1 MDHEN, CDR2 SYDVKM. The ends were cut back, 5 bases at V and 0 bases at J, with 20 bases in the middle. This CDR3 is built from 18 residues.

The chain joins TRBV14 to TRBJ1-2; D is perhaps TRBD1 (6 bases). The germline CDR1 and CDR2 sequences are SGHDN and FVKESK. V dropped 5 bases and J dropped 8 bases, with 12 bases sitting between them. The CDR3 runs to 12 residues. The CDR3 DNA follows: TGTGCCAGCAGCAAACAGGGCTTGGGCTACACCTTC. This encodes CASSKQGLGYTF.

The sample holds a few counts of this clonotype. The rearrangement uses TRBV5-6 and TRBJ1-3, with 8 bases that match TRBD1. This CDR3 has 15 amino acids. Germline trimming cut 3 bases from V and 3 bases from J; bases unmatched to any gene: 5. CDR1 and CDR2 (germline): SGHDT, YYEEEE. CDR3 bases: TGTGCCAGCAGCTACAGGGGGACCAGTGGAAACACCATATATTTT. This translates into CASSYRGTSGNTIYF.

The chain is built from TRBV5-4 and TRBJ2-1, with D possibly TRBD2 on 5 matching bases. The CDR3 is made up of 14 amino acids. V shed 3 bases and J shed 8 bases, with 15 bases lying between them. CDR1 is SGHNT, CDR2 YYREEE, per germline (reference sequence). CDR3 loop: CASSWTGSSYEQFF. CDR3 in DNA: TGTGCCAGCAGCTGGACTGGGTCCAGCTATGAGCAGTTCTTC.

The table lists this clonotype with a few counts. The chain uses TRBV20-1 and TRBJ2-7; TRBD1 matches at 7 bases. J lost 0 bases, V lost 0 bases, and 8 bases had no gene match. CDR1 is DFQATT and CDR2 is SNEGSKA in the germline V gene (reference sequence). The CDR3 extends over 16 amino acids. In nucleotides, the CDR3 is TGCAGTGCTAGAGAGAGAAAGGGGGCTCTCTCCTACGAGCAGTACTTC. It specifies CSARERKGALSYEQYF.

This clonotype was observed once. The CDR3 DNA follows: TGCAGTGCTAGAGGAACCCCTAGCACCTACGAGCAGTACTTC. Protein sequence: CSARGTPSTYEQYF. The J gene is TRBJ2-7, the V gene TRBV20-1, with D maybe TRBD2 (5 bases). This CDR3 is 14 amino acids long. V was pared by 1 base and J by 2 bases, with 12 bases between. Germline assignment: CDR1 DFQATT and CDR2 SNEGSKA (reference sequence).

As DNA, the CDR3 is TGTGCCAGCAACCTAGCAAGATCGGATGAGCAGTTCTTC. Its translation is CASNLARSDEQFF. The chain recombines TRBV7-9 with TRBJ2-1; TRBD2 might be the D (5 bases). Germline V gene sequence: CDR1 SEHNR, CDR2 FQNEAQ (reference sequence). CDR3 length: 13 residues. Trimming shortened V by 7 bases and J by 8 bases, and 15 bases separated the two germline ends.

The V gene is TRBV12-3 or TRBV12-4, the J gene TRBJ2-3; 11 bases match TRBD2. V lost 3 bases and J lost 2; bases outside the gene matches: 4. This CDR3 spans 16 amino acids. In DNA, the CDR3 is TGTGCCAGCAGTTTCTTAGCGGGAGGGAACACAGATACGCAGTATTTT. Translated: CASSFLAGGNTDTQYF.

This clonotype was found a few times. J is TRBJ2-3 and V is TRBV30, with a weak D call TRBD2 (6 bases). Germline V gene sequence: CDR1 GTSNPN, CDR2 SVGIG (reference sequence). The CDR3 sequence is 12 residues long. Deletions cut 5 bases from V and 7 bases from J, with 13 bases between. CDR3 in DNA: TGTGCCTGGGACGGAGGAGGGAATACGCAGTATTTT. Its protein product is CAWDGGGNTQYF.

The chain links TRBV10-2 to TRBJ1-2; the D gene is possibly TRBD1 (5 bases). There are 13 residues in the CDR3. V was clipped by 3 bases and J by 6 bases, with 11 bases between them. Germline lookup yields CDR1 WSHSY and CDR2 SAAADI. The CDR3 region is CASSERGVHGYTF. CDR3 in DNA: TGCGCCAGCAGTGAAAGGGGAGTCCATGGCTACACCTTC.

This rearrangement joins TRBV15 to TRBJ2-7; D not certain. Germline lookup yields CDR1 LNHNV and CDR2 YYDKDF (reference sequence). Trimming removed 0 bases at V and 5 bases at J, with 5 bases between. The CDR3 spans 12 residues. This chain's CDR3 is CATSRDGNEQYF. The CDR3 DNA is TGTGCCACCAGCAGAGATGGGAACGAGCAGTACTTC.

The V and J genes are TRBV28 and TRBJ2-7; D not resolved. Germline values: CDR1 MDHEN, CDR2 SYDVKM. The ends were cut back, 8 bases at V and 3 bases at J, with 11 bases in the middle. The CDR3 runs to 12 residues. In DNA, the CDR3 is TGTGCCAGCGTATCTACGGGCTACGAGCAGTACTTC. It encodes CASVSTGYEQYF.

Ten or more counts support this clonotype. V is TRBV18 and J is TRBJ2-2; D not certain. Trimming stripped 0 bases from V and 5 bases from J, with 7 bases between. Germline V gene lookup returns CDR1 KGHSH and CDR2 LQKENI. CDR3 length equals 14 residues. CDR3 DNA: TGTGCCAGCTCACCACCGGAAGGGACCGGGGAGCTGTTTTTT. Its protein is CASSPPEGTGELFF.

This clonotype showed up many times. The chain links TRBV12-3 or TRBV12-4 to TRBJ2-7; D is perhaps TRBD2 (5 bases). Trimming left V 6 bases short and J 0 bases short, with 12 bases between. CDR3 length: 14 residues. The CDR3 sequence: CASSPGRGSYEQYF. The CDR3 region has the DNA TGTGCCAGCAGCCCAGGACGGGGCTCCTACGAGCAGTACTTC.

This rearrangement joins TRBV27 to TRBJ2-2; 9 nucleotides line up with TRBD2. After removal of 5 bases from V and 4 bases from J, the junction contained 5 bases not matched to a gene. CDR3 length equals 15 residues. Germline CDR1 MNHEY, CDR2 SMNVEV (reference sequence). The CDR3 is CASSLSGSGTGELFF. The CDR3 bases are TGTGCCAGCAGTCTTAGCGGGAGTGGCACCGGGGAGCTGTTTTTT.

The rearrangement uses TRBV5-1 and TRBJ2-5, with a tentative D call TRBD1 (6 bases). Per the germline V gene, CDR1 is SGHRS and CDR2 is YFSETQ. Trimming removed 3 bases from V and 5 bases from J, with 17 bases in between. The CDR3 has 15 amino acids. CDR3 protein: CASSSDPGTYETQYF. CDR3 sequence (DNA): TGCGCCAGCAGCTCGGATCCCGGGACATACGAGACCCAGTACTTC.

The chain joins TRBV3-1 to TRBJ1-2, with D possibly TRBD1 on 5 matching bases. V was trimmed by 1 base and J by 5 bases, leaving 14 bases between them. This CDR3 contains 15 residues. Germline CDR1 reads LGHDT; CDR2 reads YNNKEL (reference sequence). CDR3 amino acids: CASSQGPTAIYGYTF. The DNA of the CDR3 is TGTGCCAGCAGCCAAGGCCCGACAGCTATATATGGCTACACCTTC.

In this sample, this clonotype turned up a few times. The gene calls are TRBV30 and TRBJ2-5; 8 positions match TRBD1. The CDR3 extends over 13 amino acids. Germline V gene lookup returns CDR1 GTSNPN and CDR2 SVGIG (reference sequence). V gave up 1 base and J gave up 4 bases; unmatched junction bases: 2. CDR3 sequence (DNA): TGTGCCTGGAGTGAGGACAGGGTAGAGACCCAGTACTTC. Its protein is CAWSEDRVETQYF.